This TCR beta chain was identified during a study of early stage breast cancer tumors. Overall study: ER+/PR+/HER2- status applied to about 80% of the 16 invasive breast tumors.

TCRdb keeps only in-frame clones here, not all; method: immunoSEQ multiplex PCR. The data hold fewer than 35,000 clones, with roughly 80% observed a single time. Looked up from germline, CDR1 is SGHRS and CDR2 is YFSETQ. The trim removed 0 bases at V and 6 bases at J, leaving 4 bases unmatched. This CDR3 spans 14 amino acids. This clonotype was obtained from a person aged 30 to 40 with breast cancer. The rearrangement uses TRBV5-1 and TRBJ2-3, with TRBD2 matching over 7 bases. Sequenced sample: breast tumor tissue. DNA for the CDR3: TGCGCCAGCAGCTTGGTGCGGGAGACGGATACGCAGTATTTT. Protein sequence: CASSLVRETDTQYF.